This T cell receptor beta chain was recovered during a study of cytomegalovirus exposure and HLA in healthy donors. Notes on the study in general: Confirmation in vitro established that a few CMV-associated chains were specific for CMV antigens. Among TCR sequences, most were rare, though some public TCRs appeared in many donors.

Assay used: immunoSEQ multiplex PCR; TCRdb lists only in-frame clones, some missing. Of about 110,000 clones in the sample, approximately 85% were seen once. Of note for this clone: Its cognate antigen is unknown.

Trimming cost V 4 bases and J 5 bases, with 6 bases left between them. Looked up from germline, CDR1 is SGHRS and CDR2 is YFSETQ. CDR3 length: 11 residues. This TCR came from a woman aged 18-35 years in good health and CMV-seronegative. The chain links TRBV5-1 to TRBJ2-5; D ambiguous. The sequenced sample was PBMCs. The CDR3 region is CASSLRETQYF. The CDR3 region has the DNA TGCGCCAGCAGCCTGAGGGAGACCCAGTACTTC.